The rows below give T cell receptor beta chains drawn from one sample of a study of blood T cell repertoires in COVID-19. Measured with immunoSEQ multiplex PCR; TCRdb has only the in-frame clones, and not every one. The sample holds about 270,000 clones; more than 80% are singletons and the top ten take less than 2.5%. Sequencing was performed on PBMCs or T cells enriched from blood (not recorded which). The origin of the receptors is a woman aged 18-29 years who had recovered from COVID-19. Both conserved end residues are part of each CDR3. D genes are given only for firm matches. Clone size is stated in some rows and not others, as once, few, many or a class when expanded.

clone size: NA; J gene: TRBJ2-7; D gene: TRBD2; V gene: TRBV11-2; CDR3 protein: CASSLDLGGARYEQYF; CDR3 DNA: TGTGCCAGCAGCTTAGATCTCGGGGGGGCCCGGTACGAGCAGTACTTC
clone size: NA; J gene: TRBJ1-2; D gene: TRBD1; V gene: TRBV5-5; CDR3 protein: CASRPTGKGLDGYTF; CDR3 DNA: TGTGCCAGCAGGCCGACAGGGAAGGGACTCGATGGCTACACCTTC
clone size: NA; J gene: TRBJ1-5; D gene: NA; V gene: TRBV4-1; CDR3 protein: CASSQVAGSGQPQHF; CDR3 DNA: TGCGCCAGCAGCCAAGTGGCGGGGTCCGGGCAGCCCCAGCATTTT
clone size: NA; J gene: TRBJ2-2; D gene: NA; V gene: TRBV7-3; CDR3 protein: CASSPYTGELFF; CDR3 DNA: TGTGCCAGCAGCCCCTACACCGGGGAGCTGTTTTTT
clone size: once; J gene: TRBJ1-2; D gene: NA; V gene: TRBV30; CDR3 protein: CASGELANYGYTF; CDR3 DNA: TGTGCCTCGGGGGAGTTGGCTAACTATGGCTACACCTTC
clone size: NA; J gene: TRBJ2-5; D gene: TRBD1; V gene: TRBV6-1; CDR3 protein: CASSEFGDSLQETQYF; CDR3 DNA: TGTGCCAGCAGTGAGTTCGGGGACAGCCTCCAAGAGACCCAGTACTTC
clone size: NA; J gene: TRBJ2-1; D gene: TRBD1; V gene: TRBV28; CDR3 protein: CASRGTAYNEQFF; CDR3 DNA: TGTGCCAGCAGGGGGACAGCCTACAATGAGCAGTTCTTC
clone size: NA; J gene: TRBJ1-2; D gene: NA; V gene: TRBV5-1; CDR3 protein: CASSSVDYGYTF; CDR3 DNA: TGCGCCAGCAGCTCCGTAGACTATGGCTACACCTTC
clone size: NA; J gene: TRBJ2-3; D gene: NA; V gene: TRBV5-5; CDR3 protein: CASSLWGTSTDTQYF; CDR3 DNA: TGTGCCAGCAGCTTGTGGGGGACTAGCACAGATACGCAGTATTTT
clone size: NA; J gene: TRBJ2-7; D gene: TRBD1; V gene: TRBV6-2/TRBV6-3; CDR3 protein: CASSYLGQGREQYF; CDR3 DNA: TGTGCCAGCAGTTACTTGGGACAGGGGCGGGAGCAGTACTTC
clone size: NA; J gene: TRBJ1-2; D gene: TRBD1; V gene: TRBV30; CDR3 protein: CAWSEGQVAYGYTF; CDR3 DNA: TGTGCCTGGAGTGAGGGACAGGTCGCCTATGGCTACACCTTC
clone size: NA; J gene: TRBJ1-4; D gene: NA; V gene: TRBV28; CDR3 protein: CASTLRQGLGTNEKLFF; CDR3 DNA: TGTGCCAGCACCTTGAGGCAGGGATTAGGAACTAATGAAAAACTGTTTTTT
clone size: NA; J gene: TRBJ2-5; D gene: NA; V gene: TRBV7-8; CDR3 protein: CASSLVTVTQYF; CDR3 DNA: TGTGCCAGCAGCTTAGTAACGGTGACCCAGTACTTC
clone size: NA; J gene: TRBJ2-1; D gene: NA; V gene: TRBV2; CDR3 protein: CASLPPGAGDEQFF; CDR3 DNA: TGTGCCAGCTTACCGCCAGGGGCTGGGGATGAGCAGTTCTTC
clone size: many; J gene: TRBJ1-1; D gene: NA; V gene: TRBV6-5; CDR3 protein: CASRTPGWRNTEAFF; CDR3 DNA: TGTGCCAGCAGGACTCCAGGGTGGAGGAACACTGAAGCTTTCTTT
clone size: NA; J gene: TRBJ2-3; D gene: NA; V gene: TRBV10-2; CDR3 protein: CASSEISDTQYF; CDR3 DNA: TGCGCCAGCAGTGAGATCTCAGATACGCAGTATTTT
clone size: NA; J gene: TRBJ2-7; D gene: NA; V gene: TRBV11-3; CDR3 protein: CASSFGGDQAQYF; CDR3 DNA: TGTGCCAGCAGCTTCGGCGGGGACCAGGCGCAGTACTTC
clone size: NA; J gene: TRBJ1-5; D gene: NA; V gene: TRBV19; CDR3 protein: CASPCARHSNQPQHF; CDR3 DNA: TGTGCCAGTCCGTGCGCGAGGCATAGCAATCAGCCCCAGCATTTT
clone size: NA; J gene: TRBJ1-2; D gene: TRBD1; V gene: TRBV12-5; CDR3 protein: CASGLLGTGGANYGYTF; CDR3 DNA: TGTGCTAGTGGTTTGCTGGGGACAGGGGGCGCAAACTATGGCTACACCTTC
clone size: NA; J gene: TRBJ2-5; D gene: TRBD1; V gene: TRBV5-1; CDR3 protein: CASSFEGAETQYF; CDR3 DNA: TGCGCCAGCAGCTTCGAGGGGGCAGAGACCCAGTACTTC
clone size: NA; J gene: TRBJ1-1; D gene: TRBD1; V gene: TRBV12-5; CDR3 protein: CASGLANRGRTEAFF; CDR3 DNA: TGTGCTAGTGGTTTGGCTAACAGGGGAAGGACTGAAGCTTTCTTT
clone size: once; J gene: TRBJ1-1; D gene: NA; V gene: TRBV7-6; CDR3 protein: CASSLGLGRAAKAFF; CDR3 DNA: TGTGCCAGCAGCTTAGGTCTTGGGAGGGCAGCTAAAGCTTTCTTT
clone size: NA; J gene: TRBJ2-4; D gene: TRBD2; V gene: TRBV2; CDR3 protein: CASSEAVGGGAVIQYF; CDR3 DNA: TGTGCCAGCAGTGAAGCAGTAGGCGGGGGGGCAGTCATTCAGTACTTC
clone size: NA; J gene: TRBJ2-3; D gene: NA; V gene: TRBV4-2; CDR3 protein: CASSQEEALITDTQYF; CDR3 DNA: TGTGCCAGCAGCCAAGAAGAGGCACTAATCACAGATACGCAGTATTTT
clone size: NA; J gene: TRBJ2-3; D gene: NA; V gene: TRBV12-5; CDR3 protein: CASGLGTALTDTQYF; CDR3 DNA: TGTGCTAGTGGTTTGGGGACAGCTCTCACAGATACGCAGTATTTT
clone size: NA; J gene: TRBJ1-2; D gene: NA; V gene: TRBV19; CDR3 protein: CASSEPNGGARRVGYTF; CDR3 DNA: TGTGCCAGTAGTGAACCAAACGGGGGGGCGCGGAGAGTTGGCTACACCTTC
clone size: NA; J gene: TRBJ1-2; D gene: NA; V gene: TRBV7-9; CDR3 protein: CASSLNRDDGYTF; CDR3 DNA: TGTGCCAGCAGCTTAAACAGGGACGATGGCTACACCTTC
clone size: NA; J gene: TRBJ2-1; D gene: TRBD2; V gene: TRBV18; CDR3 protein: CASSPPGTSGVNEQFF; CDR3 DNA: TGTGCCAGCTCACCACCCGGGACTAGCGGGGTAAATGAGCAGTTCTTC
clone size: NA; J gene: TRBJ2-1; D gene: TRBD2; V gene: TRBV6-4; CDR3 protein: CASSDGASGGASEQFF; CDR3 DNA: TGTGCCAGCAGTGACGGGGCTAGCGGGGGGGCCAGTGAGCAGTTCTTC
clone size: NA; J gene: TRBJ2-5; D gene: TRBD1; V gene: TRBV9; CDR3 protein: CASSFRGSGETQYF; CDR3 DNA: TGTGCCAGCAGTTTCAGGGGGTCAGGGGAGACCCAGTACTTC
clone size: NA; J gene: TRBJ2-3; D gene: TRBD1; V gene: TRBV10-3; CDR3 protein: CAIRPGTGGTDTQYF; CDR3 DNA: TGTGCCATCAGGCCCGGGACAGGGGGCACAGATACGCAGTATTTT
clone size: NA; J gene: TRBJ2-7; D gene: NA; V gene: TRBV12-5; CDR3 protein: CASGLVNRVNEQYF; CDR3 DNA: TGTGCTAGTGGTTTGGTTAACAGGGTCAACGAGCAGTACTTC
clone size: NA; J gene: TRBJ1-1; D gene: TRBD1; V gene: TRBV7-2; CDR3 protein: CASSYDRVGTEAFF; CDR3 DNA: TGTGCCAGCAGCTACGACAGGGTAGGCACTGAAGCTTTCTTT
clone size: NA; J gene: TRBJ1-1; D gene: NA; V gene: TRBV5-1; CDR3 protein: CASSADKETEAFF; CDR3 DNA: TGCGCCAGCAGCGCCGACAAGGAAACTGAAGCTTTCTTT
clone size: NA; J gene: TRBJ1-1; D gene: TRBD1; V gene: TRBV7-6; CDR3 protein: CATKTGAANTEAFF; CDR3 DNA: TGTGCCACAAAAACAGGGGCCGCGAACACTGAAGCTTTCTTT
clone size: NA; J gene: TRBJ1-4; D gene: NA; V gene: TRBV21-1; CDR3 protein: CASSKGGLDRGDEKLFF; CDR3 DNA: TGTGCCAGCAGCAAAGGAGGCCTGGACAGGGGGGATGAAAAACTGTTTTTT
clone size: NA; J gene: TRBJ1-2; D gene: NA; V gene: TRBV14; CDR3 protein: CASSRRTIDYGYTF; CDR3 DNA: TGTGCCAGCAGCCGCCGGACAATAGACTATGGCTACACCTTC
clone size: NA; J gene: TRBJ1-4; D gene: NA; V gene: TRBV6-5; CDR3 protein: CASSSRGNEKLFF; CDR3 DNA: TGTGCCAGCAGTTCCCGGGGGAATGAAAAACTGTTTTTT
clone size: NA; J gene: TRBJ2-7; D gene: NA; V gene: TRBV29-1; CDR3 protein: CSVRGFPTYEQYF; CDR3 DNA: TGCAGCGTCCGCGGGTTTCCGACCTACGAGCAGTACTTC
clone size: NA; J gene: TRBJ1-6; D gene: NA; V gene: TRBV10-3; CDR3 protein: CAITTDYNSPLHF; CDR3 DNA: TGTGCCATCACGACAGATTATAATTCACCCCTCCACTTT
clone size: few; J gene: TRBJ2-3; D gene: NA; V gene: TRBV5-1; CDR3 protein: CASSLGAGATDTQYF; CDR3 DNA: TGCGCCAGCAGCTTGGGTGCGGGGGCGACAGATACGCAGTATTTT
clone size: NA; J gene: TRBJ1-4; D gene: NA; V gene: TRBV30; CDR3 protein: CAWRGSRPLYNEKLFF; CDR3 DNA: TGTGCCTGGAGGGGCAGTCGACCTCTTTACAATGAAAAACTGTTTTTT
clone size: few; J gene: TRBJ2-7; D gene: TRBD2; V gene: TRBV7-8; CDR3 protein: CASSLPTSEVYEQYF; CDR3 DNA: TGTGCCAGCAGCTTACCGACTAGCGAGGTCTACGAGCAGTACTTC
clone size: NA; J gene: TRBJ2-3; D gene: TRBD1; V gene: TRBV29-1; CDR3 protein: CSAGTVTDTQYF; CDR3 DNA: TGCAGCGCGGGGACAGTTACAGATACGCAGTATTTT
clone size: NA; J gene: TRBJ2-7; D gene: TRBD1; V gene: TRBV7-8; CDR3 protein: CASSLGAGQGYEQYF; CDR3 DNA: TGTGCCAGCAGCTTAGGGGCAGGACAGGGATACGAGCAGTACTTC
clone size: NA; J gene: TRBJ1-2; D gene: TRBD1; V gene: TRBV5-1; CDR3 protein: CASSPDRGWGYTF; CDR3 DNA: TGCGCCAGCAGCCCAGACAGGGGATGGGGCTACACCTTC
clone size: NA; J gene: TRBJ1-2; D gene: TRBD1; V gene: TRBV7-9; CDR3 protein: CASIPVGDSRYGYTF; CDR3 DNA: TGTGCCAGCATCCCAGTAGGGGACAGCCGCTATGGCTACACCTTC